This TCR beta chain was sequenced in a study of early T cells in non-severe SARS-CoV-2 infection. Study background: The sequenced material was bulk RNA from unsorted whole blood, and its chains were unpaired.

This clonotype has a count of ten or more. Per the germline V gene, CDR1 is MDHEN and CDR2 is SYDVKM. The CDR3 is made up of 15 amino acids. Trimming removed 4 bases at V and 1 base at J, with 14 bases between. Each cDNA molecule carried a unique molecular identifier. TCRdb used MiXCR to reprocess the 5' RACE reads, holding one entry per CDR3 protein. The sample contains some 40,000 distinct CDR3 sequences, 5.3% of which appear only once. Sequenced material: whole blood. This TCR was sampled from an adult who was a healthcare worker with PCR-confirmed SARS-CoV-2 infection or an uninfected control (not recorded which). The V call is TRBV28, the J call TRBJ2-7, with D tentatively TRBD1 or TRBD2 (5 bases each). The CDR3 here is CASSSPGANSYEQYF. The CDR3 DNA sequence: TGTGCCAGCAGTTCTCCCGGGGCGAATTCCTACGAGCAGTACTTC. Looking up the rest from reference TRBV28 and TRBJ2-7 gives the full variable domain: DVKVTQSSRYLVKRTGEKVFLECVQDMDHENMFWYRQDPGLGLRLIYFSYDVKMKEKGDIPEGYSVSREKKERFSLILESASTNQTSMYLCASSSPGANSYEQYFGPGTRLTVT.